The text below deals with one TCR beta chain. What it binds is not known. A 1 in 200,000 to 1 in 1 million T cell depth was the sequencing target. TCRdb's copy holds only in-frame clones and misses some; the assay was immunoSEQ multiplex PCR. Here the sample spans 70,000 to 80,000 clones, around four fifths being singletons. The data originate from a study of cytotoxic CD8 clonotypes in ibrutinib-treated CLL. Across the whole study: For this cohort, patients were around eleven relapsed/refractory and some 15 treatment-naive, while some 17 were IGHV unmutated. Overall study findings and caveats: Once treatment began, public clonotypes, which were uncommon, contracted or stayed stable.

The V gene's germline CDR1 is SGHTA and CDR2 FQGTGA. Trimming took off 5 bases at V and 1 base at J, with 8 bases between the two ends. This CDR3 region has 13 residues. PBMCs that had been cryopreserved were the source of 2 to 2.5 micrograms of genomic DNA for TCR beta libraries. The TCR originated in a human donor with chronic lymphocytic leukemia. The chain has TRBV7-3 and TRBJ1-1; weak D call: TRBD1 (5 bases). The sequenced sample was PBMCs, obtained after 24 months of ibrutinib treatment. The CDR3 DNA follows: TGTGCCAGCAGCCCAGGGCCGAACACTGAAGCTTTCTTT. Protein product: CASSPGPNTEAFF.